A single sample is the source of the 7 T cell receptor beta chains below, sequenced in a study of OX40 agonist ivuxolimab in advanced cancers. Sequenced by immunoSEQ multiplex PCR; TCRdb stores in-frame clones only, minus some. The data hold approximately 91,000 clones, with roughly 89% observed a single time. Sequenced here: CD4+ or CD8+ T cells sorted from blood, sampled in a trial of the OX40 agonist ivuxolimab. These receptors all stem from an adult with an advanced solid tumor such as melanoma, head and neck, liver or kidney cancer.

CDR3 in DNA: TGTGCCAGCCTAGGTCCGGGCACCGGTACGCAGTATTTT. Translated: CASLGPGTGTQYF. This rearrangement joins TRBV6-5 to TRBJ2-3; D is unclear. Germline CDR1 is MNHEY and CDR2 is SVGAGI. V lost 8 bases and J lost 8, with 17 bases in between. The CDR3 totals 13 residues.

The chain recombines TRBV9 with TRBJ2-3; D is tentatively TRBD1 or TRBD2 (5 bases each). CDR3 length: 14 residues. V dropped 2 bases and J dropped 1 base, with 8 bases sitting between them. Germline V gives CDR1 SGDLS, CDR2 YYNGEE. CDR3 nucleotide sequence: TGTGCCAGCAGCGTCTCGGGGCGCACAGATACGCAGTATTTT. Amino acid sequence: CASSVSGRTDTQYF.

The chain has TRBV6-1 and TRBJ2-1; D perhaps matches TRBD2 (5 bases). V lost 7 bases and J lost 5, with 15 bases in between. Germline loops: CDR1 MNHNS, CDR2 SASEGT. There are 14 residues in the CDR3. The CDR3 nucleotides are TGTGCCAGCACCATCTCCTGGAGGAACAATGAGCAGTTCTTC. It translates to CASTISWRNNEQFF.

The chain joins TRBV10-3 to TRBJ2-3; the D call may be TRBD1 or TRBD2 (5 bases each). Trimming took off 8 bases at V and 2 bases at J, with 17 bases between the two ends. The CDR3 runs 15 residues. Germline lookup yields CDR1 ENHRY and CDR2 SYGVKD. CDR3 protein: CAISRGGGITDTQYF. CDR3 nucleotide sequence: TGTGCCATCTCCCGGGGCGGTGGGATCACAGATACGCAGTATTTT.

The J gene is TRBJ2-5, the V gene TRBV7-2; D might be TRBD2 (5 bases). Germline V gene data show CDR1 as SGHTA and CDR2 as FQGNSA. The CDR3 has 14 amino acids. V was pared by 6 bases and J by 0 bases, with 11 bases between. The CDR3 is CASSNGLNQETQYF. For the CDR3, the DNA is TGTGCCAGCAGTAACGGACTGAACCAAGAGACCCAGTACTTC.

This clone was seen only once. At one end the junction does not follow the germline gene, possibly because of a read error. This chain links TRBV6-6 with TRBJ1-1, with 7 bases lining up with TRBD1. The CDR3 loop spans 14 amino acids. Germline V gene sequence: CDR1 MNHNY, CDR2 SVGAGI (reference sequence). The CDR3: CASSDSRQGSEAFF. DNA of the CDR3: TGTGCCAGCAGTGACTCACGACAGGGCTCTGAAGCTTTCTTT.

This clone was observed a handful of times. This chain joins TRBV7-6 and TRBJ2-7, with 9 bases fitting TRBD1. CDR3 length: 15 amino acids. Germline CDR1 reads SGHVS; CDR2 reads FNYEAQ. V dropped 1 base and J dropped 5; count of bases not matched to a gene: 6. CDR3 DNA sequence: TGTGCCAGCAGCTTAGTGGGGACAGGGTTTCACGAGCAGTACTTC. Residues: CASSLVGTGFHEQYF.